One T cell receptor (beta chain) is described in this entry. Its antigen is unknown. These data originate in a study of cytomegalovirus exposure and HLA in healthy donors. Notes on the study in general: In a later analysis, compared with equally common non-associated chains, HLA-associated beta chains were more expanded. V- and J-gene trimming in TCR beta was tied to a missense DCLRE1C variant by an analysis performed later.

Use of 60 Vbeta and 13 Jbeta primers characterized the PCR. Original data processing: The count from a later analysis was some 83 million unique TCR beta chains, around 10 million of them shared. The data were produced by immunoSEQ multiplex PCR, yet TCRdb's version contains in-frame clones alone and is incomplete. V, J and clone size were drawn from that table, and D and trimming were deduced from the DNA. The sample comprises roughly 170,000 clones, 75% to 85% of which are singletons, and 13% rests with the top ten. The CDR3 contains 16 residues. Unmatched junction bases numbered 14, after V lost 5 bases and J lost 5 bases. The germline V gene encodes CDR1 SGHAT and CDR2 FQNNGV.

This rearrangement joins TRBV11-2 to TRBJ1-1; 7 nucleotides match TRBD1. The sequence was obtained from a woman aged 50 to 60 in good health and CMV-seropositive. What was sequenced was PBMCs. In nucleotides, the CDR3 is TGTGCCAGCAGCCCGGACTGGTGGACAGGCGTAACTGAAGCTTTCTTT. It encodes CASSPDWWTGVTEAFF.